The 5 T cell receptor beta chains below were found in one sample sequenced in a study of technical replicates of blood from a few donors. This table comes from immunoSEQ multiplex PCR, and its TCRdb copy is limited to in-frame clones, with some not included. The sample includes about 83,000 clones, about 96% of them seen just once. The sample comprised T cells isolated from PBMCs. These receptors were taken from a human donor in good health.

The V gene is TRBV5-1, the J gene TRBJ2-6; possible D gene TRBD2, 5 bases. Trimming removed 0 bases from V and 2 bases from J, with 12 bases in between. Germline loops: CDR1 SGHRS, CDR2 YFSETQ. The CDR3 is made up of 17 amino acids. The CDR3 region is CASSLGSASPGANVLTF. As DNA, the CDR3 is TGCGCCAGCAGCTTGGGGTCTGCTAGCCCTGGGGCCAACGTCCTGACTTTC.

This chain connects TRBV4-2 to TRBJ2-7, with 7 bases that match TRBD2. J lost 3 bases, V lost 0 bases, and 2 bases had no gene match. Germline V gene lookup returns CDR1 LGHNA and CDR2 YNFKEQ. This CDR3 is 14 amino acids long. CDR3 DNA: TGTGCCAGCAGCCAAGAACGGGACTACTACGAGCAGTACTTC. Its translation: CASSQERDYYEQYF.

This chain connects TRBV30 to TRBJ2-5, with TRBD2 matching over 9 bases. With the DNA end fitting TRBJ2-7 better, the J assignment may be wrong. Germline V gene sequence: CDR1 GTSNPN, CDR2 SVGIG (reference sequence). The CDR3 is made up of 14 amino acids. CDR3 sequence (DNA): TGTGCCTGGAGCGACATTAGCGGGAGCTACGAGCAGTACTTC. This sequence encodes CAWSDISGSYEQYF.

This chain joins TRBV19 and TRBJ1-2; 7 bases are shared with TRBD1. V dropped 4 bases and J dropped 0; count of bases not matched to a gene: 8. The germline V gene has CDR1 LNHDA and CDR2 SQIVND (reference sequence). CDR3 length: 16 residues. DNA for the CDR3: TGTGCCAGTAGTACTATTGACAGGGACGCTAACTATGGCTACACCTTC. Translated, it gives CASSTIDRDANYGYTF. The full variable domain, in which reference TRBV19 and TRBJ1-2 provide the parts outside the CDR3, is DGGITQSPKYLFRKEGQNVTLSCEQNLNHDAMYWYRQDPGQGLRLIYYSQIVNDFQKGDIAEGYSVSREKKESFPLTVTSAQKNPTAFYLCASSTIDRDANYGYTFGSGTRLTVV.

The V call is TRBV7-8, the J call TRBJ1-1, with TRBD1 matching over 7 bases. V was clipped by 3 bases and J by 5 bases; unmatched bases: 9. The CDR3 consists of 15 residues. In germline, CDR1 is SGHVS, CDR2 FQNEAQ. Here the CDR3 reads CASSFPRGVGTEAFF. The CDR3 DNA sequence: TGTGCCAGCAGCTTCCCCAGGGGGGTTGGGACTGAAGCTTTCTTT. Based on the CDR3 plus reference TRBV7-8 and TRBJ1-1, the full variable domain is GAGVSQSPRYKVAKRGQDVALRCDPISGHVSLFWYQQALGQGPEFLTYFQNEAQLDKSGLPSDRFFAERPEGSVSTLKIQRTQQEDSAVYLCASSFPRGVGTEAFFGQGTRLTVV.